The 19 T cell receptor beta chains below were found in one sample sequenced in a study of cytomegalovirus exposure and HLA in healthy donors. Use of 60 Vbeta and 13 Jbeta primers characterized the PCR. Generated by immunoSEQ multiplex PCR, the TCRdb table keeps only in-frame clones and is missing some. The sample carries more than 140,000 clones, 82% recorded once. The sample comprised PBMCs. The receptors originated from a man between 18 and 29 years old in good health and CMV-seropositive.

The J gene is TRBJ2-5, the V gene TRBV15, with 9 bases that match TRBD1. The CDR3 is 19 amino acids. Trimming removed 5 bases from V and 0 bases from J; junction bases left unmatched: 16. Germline V lookup: CDR1 LNHNV, CDR2 YYDKDF (reference sequence). CDR3 protein: CATSGEVSGTGNYQETQYF. The CDR3 DNA sequence: TGTGCCACCAGCGGGGAAGTTTCCGGGACAGGGAATTACCAAGAGACCCAGTACTTC.

The genes are TRBV6-1 and TRBJ2-7, with a weak D call TRBD2 (6 bases). Germline CDR1 reads MNHNS; CDR2 reads SASEGT. The CDR3 is 17 amino acids. The V gene lost 0 bases and the J gene lost 2 bases, with 17 bases spanning the gap. The CDR3 DNA sequence: TGTGCCAGCAGTGAAGCGGGGCCGGGAGTGATTCCCTACGAGCAGTACTTC. The encoded protein is CASSEAGPGVIPYEQYF.

V gene TRBV28 combines with J gene TRBJ2-7, with 13 positions matching TRBD2. Germline assignment: CDR1 MDHEN and CDR2 SYDVKM. The V and J ends lost 5 bases and 1 base, in that order; junction bases with no gene match: 8. The CDR3 has 17 residues. CDR3 DNA sequence: TGTGCCAGCAGTACCCCCCGGACTAGCGGGAGTTCCTACGAGCAGTACTTC. It codes for CASSTPRTSGSSYEQYF. The full variable domain, completed using reference TRBV28 and TRBJ2-7, is DVKVTQSSRYLVKRTGEKVFLECVQDMDHENMFWYRQDPGLGLRLIYFSYDVKMKEKGDIPEGYSVSREKKERFSLILESASTNQTSMYLCASSTPRTSGSSYEQYFGPGTRLTVT.

This chain connects TRBV4-2 to TRBJ2-1, with 7 bases aligning to TRBD2. After removal of 4 bases from V and 8 bases from J, the junction contained 5 bases not matched to a gene. This CDR3 is built from 13 residues. Germline CDR1 LGHNA, CDR2 YNFKEQ. CDR3 in DNA: TGTGCCAGCAGCCCCGGGGGGTTCGATGAGCAGTTCTTC. It is translated as CASSPGGFDEQFF.

The chain recombines TRBV11-3 with TRBJ2-3; 8 positions agree with TRBD2. Germline CDR1 reads SGHNT; CDR2 reads YENEEA. The CDR3 spans 14 residues. Trimming cost V 4 bases and J 5 bases; bases outside gene matches: 5. CDR3 DNA sequence: TGTGCCAGCAGCTCCAGCGGGAGAGGAGATACGCAGTATTTT. Its translation is CASSSSGRGDTQYF.

The chain joins TRBV6-5 to TRBJ1-6; D unresolved. CDR1 MNHEY and CDR2 SVGAGI come from the germline V gene. Trimming shortened V by 2 bases and J by 7 bases, and 15 bases separated the two germline ends. The CDR3 totals 16 residues. CDR3 in DNA: TGTGCCAGCAGTTACGAAGGGAGGTTTGGCAATTCACCCCTCCACTTT. Translation: CASSYEGRFGNSPLHF.

This clone was seen only once. The rearrangement links TRBV19 to TRBJ1-4, with D hard to call. CDR3 size: 14 residues. The germline CDR1 and CDR2 sequences are LNHDA and SQIVND (reference sequence). V was clipped by 5 bases and J by 7 bases, with 14 bases between them. CDR3 bases: TGTGCCAGTAGTCAACCGGGGAGAAGTGAAAAACTGTTTTTT. Its translation is CASSQPGRSEKLFF.

The chain recombines TRBV14 with TRBJ2-1; 7 positions match TRBD2. Germline assignment: CDR1 SGHDN and CDR2 FVKESK. The ends lost 0 bases at V and 1 base at J; junction bases unmatched: 0. This CDR3 has 15 amino acids. The CDR3 DNA sequence: TGTGCCAGCAGCCAAGAGCGGGGGTCCTACAATGAGCAGTTCTTC. Translated: CASSQERGSYNEQFF.

The gene calls are TRBV29-1 and TRBJ2-3; 12 nucleotides line up with TRBD2. CDR1 SQVTM and CDR2 ANQGSEA come from the germline V gene. The CDR3 spans 15 residues. The CDR3 DNA reads TGCAGTTTTGCCCCCGGACTAGCGGGATCAGATACGCAGTATTTT. This codes for CSFAPGLAGSDTQYF.

The chain has TRBV28 and TRBJ1-2; D not certain. Between the trimmed V and J ends, which lost 1 base and 8 bases, there was a span of 11 bases. This CDR3 contains 13 residues. CDR1 is MDHEN, CDR2 SYDVKM, per germline. In DNA, the CDR3 is TGTGCCAGCAGTTTATCGGCAGCGGGAGGCTACACCTTC. This codes for CASSLSAAGGYTF.

The chain carries TRBV11-2 and TRBJ2-7, with 10 bases identical to TRBD1. The CDR3 runs to 14 residues. V lost 4 bases, J lost 2 bases, and 2 bases stayed unmatched. Germline V CDR1 and CDR2: SGHAT, FQNNGV. The CDR3: CASSWGTGAYEQYF. DNA of the CDR3: TGTGCCAGCAGCTGGGGGACAGGGGCCTACGAGCAGTACTTC.

The chain is built from TRBV7-8 and TRBJ2-1, with TRBD2 matching 8 bases. The CDR3 totals 14 residues. V lost 2 bases and J lost 3; bases outside the gene matches: 0. Germline V lookup: CDR1 SGHVS, CDR2 FQNEAQ. CDR3 coding DNA: TGTGCCAGCAGCTTACTAGCGGGCTACAATGAGCAGTTCTTC. It is translated as CASSLLAGYNEQFF.

The chain combines TRBV5-8 with TRBJ2-4; 11 positions match TRBD2. Germline CDR1 SGHTS, CDR2 YDEGEE. V was pared by 4 bases and J by 0 bases, with 3 bases of the junction left unmatched. CDR3 length: 16 amino acids. CDR3 region: CASSLGLAGAKNIQYF. CDR3 in DNA: TGTGCCAGCAGCCTCGGACTAGCGGGAGCCAAAAACATTCAGTACTTC.

Here the CDR3 reads CASSFGTASEAFF. The DNA of the CDR3 is TGTGCCAGCAGTTTCGGGACAGCCTCTGAAGCTTTCTTT. V is TRBV5-6 and J is TRBJ1-1; 7 bases are shared with TRBD1. The V gene end was trimmed by 5 bases and the J gene end by 6 bases; junction bases not matched to a gene: 7. This CDR3 has 13 amino acids. Germline CDR1 reads SGHDT; CDR2 reads YYEEEE.

The chain employs TRBV7-2 and TRBJ1-1; D is ambiguous. There are 13 residues in the CDR3. V lost 3 bases, J lost 5 bases, and 10 bases lay in between. Germline lookup yields CDR1 SGHTA and CDR2 FQGNSA. The CDR3: CASSLQAGTEAFF. CDR3 bases: TGTGCCAGCAGCTTGCAAGCGGGGACTGAAGCTTTCTTT.

The rearrangement links TRBV6-5 to TRBJ2-5, with 9 bases matching TRBD2. CDR1 and CDR2 from the germline V gene are MNHEY and SVGAGI. V lost 4 bases, J lost 2 bases, and 5 bases stayed unmatched. There are 15 residues in the CDR3. The CDR3 DNA reads as TGTGCCAGCAGTTGGGCTAGCGGGGTACAAGAGACCCAGTACTTC. This sequence encodes CASSWASGVQETQYF.

The chain carries TRBV28 and TRBJ1-2; D unresolved. This CDR3 region has 13 residues. V lost 7 bases to trimming and J lost 8 bases, with 17 bases between them. Germline CDR1 is MDHEN and CDR2 is SYDVKM. CDR3 protein: CASTQNSNRGYTF. As DNA, the CDR3 is TGTGCCAGCACCCAAAACTCCAATCGGGGCTACACCTTC.

The chain uses TRBV27 and TRBJ2-1; 10 bases map to TRBD2. From germline, CDR1 is MNHEY and CDR2 SMNVEV (reference sequence). The V gene end was trimmed by 7 bases and the J gene end by 2 bases; junction bases not matched to a gene: 2. The CDR3 length is 14 residues. The CDR3 spells CASTTSGAYNEQFF. The CDR3 DNA reads as TGTGCCAGCACTACTAGCGGGGCCTACAATGAGCAGTTCTTC.

The sample holds a few counts of this clone. This chain uses TRBV30 with TRBJ2-2, with 10 bases fitting TRBD2. Germline V lookup: CDR1 GTSNPN, CDR2 SVGIG (reference sequence). This CDR3 has 12 amino acids. This CDR3 is CVAGGDTGELFF. Written as DNA, the CDR3 is TGTGTAGCGGGAGGTGACACCGGGGAGCTGTTTTTT. Supplemented by reference TRBV30 and TRBJ2-2, the full variable domain reads SQTIHQWPATLVQPVGSPLSLECTVEGTSNPNLYWYRQAAGRGLQLLFYSVGIGQISSEVPQNLSASRPQDRQFILSSKKLLLSDSGFYLCVAGGDTGELFFGEGSRLTVL.